This T cell receptor beta chain stems from a study of blood T cell repertoires in COVID-19. Study summary: Donors in the United States, Italy and Spain gave samples during acute or convalescent COVID-19.

Sequenced by immunoSEQ multiplex PCR; TCRdb stores in-frame clones only, minus some. Of tens of thousands of clones in the sample, about nine tenths are singletons; the top ten hold roughly 5%. The clonotype comes from a man aged 50 or older with active or convalescent COVID-19. Sequenced material: peripheral blood.

CDR3 amino acids: CATSDLGRNTGELFF. The CDR3, as DNA: TGTGCCACCAGTGATTTGGGGAGGAACACCGGGGAGCTGTTTTTT. The rearrangement joins TRBV24-1 to TRBJ2-2; D is possibly TRBD2 (5 bases). The ends were cut back, 0 bases at V and 1 base at J, with 5 bases in the middle. Germline CDR1 and CDR2: KGHDR and SFDVKD. The CDR3 spans 15 residues.